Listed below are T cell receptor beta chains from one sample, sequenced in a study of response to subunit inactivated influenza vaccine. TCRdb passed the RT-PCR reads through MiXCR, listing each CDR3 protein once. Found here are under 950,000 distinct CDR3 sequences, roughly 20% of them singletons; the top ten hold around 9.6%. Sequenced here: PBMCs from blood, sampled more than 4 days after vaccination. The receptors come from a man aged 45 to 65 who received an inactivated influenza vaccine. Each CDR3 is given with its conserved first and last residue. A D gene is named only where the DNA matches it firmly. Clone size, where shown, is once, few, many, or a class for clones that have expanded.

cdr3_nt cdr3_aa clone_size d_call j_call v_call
TGTGCCAGCACCCAGGGGCCATCCACCTACGAGCAGTACTTC CASTQGPSTYEQYF . . TRBJ2-7 TRBV28
TGTGCTAGCAGTACCCATTGGACAGGGGATTTCAACGAGCAGTACTTC CASSTHWTGDFNEQYF . TRBD1 TRBJ2-7 TRBV28
TGCAGTGCTAATCAGGGTTTAGCCAAAAACATTCAGTACTTC CSANQGLAKNIQYF . . TRBJ2-4 TRBV20-1
TGTGCCAGCAGCCCAGGACACAACGGGGAGCTGTTTTTT CASSPGHNGELFF few . TRBJ2-2 TRBV7-3
TGTGCCAGCAGCTCGCGGGGGGATGCGCCAGATACGCAGTATTTT CASSSRGDAPDTQYF . TRBD2 TRBJ2-3 TRBV9
TGTGCCAGCAGTGAAGCAGGGACAAGGACTGGTTCACCCCTCCACTTT CASSEAGTRTGSPLHF . . TRBJ1-6 TRBV6-1
TGTGCCAGCACCCCAGCGGGAAGCACAGATACGCAGTATTTT CASTPAGSTDTQYF . TRBD2 TRBJ2-3 TRBV27
TGCGCCAGCAGTGAGTTCTGGACCTTGAACACCGGGGAGCTGTTTTTT CASSEFWTLNTGELFF . . TRBJ2-2 TRBV10-2
TGTGCCAGTAGCTCGCTTTCCTTTCCTCTCTGGACACCTAGCACAGATACGCAGTATTTT CASSSLSFPLWTPSTDTQYF few . TRBJ2-3 TRBV19
TGTGCCAGCAGTTACGGGCACACCCTAAGGGATACGCAGTATTTT CASSYGHTLRDTQYF . . TRBJ2-3 TRBV6-2/TRBV6-3
TGTGCCACCAGTGACTCCGGGACAGGGGTTGGCTACACCTTC CATSDSGTGVGYTF . TRBD1 TRBJ1-2 TRBV24-1
TGCGCCAGCAGCGCGGGACTAGCGGGATCCGGGGAGCTGTTTTTT CASSAGLAGSGELFF few TRBD2 TRBJ2-2 TRBV5-1
TGTGCCAGCAGGAGACGACTAGCGGAATACGAGCAGTACTTC CASRRRLAEYEQYF . TRBD2 TRBJ2-7 TRBV2
TGTGCCAGCAGCCACCTCGGTGAGCAGTTCTTC CASSHLGEQFF few . TRBJ2-1 TRBV12-3/TRBV12-4
TGCGCCAGCAGCCAAGACAGCCGGACCTACAATGAGCAGTTCTTC CASSQDSRTYNEQFF . . TRBJ2-1 TRBV4-1
TGTGCCAGCTCACCAAGCAGGGTAGACGAGCAGTACTTC CASSPSRVDEQYF few . TRBJ2-7 TRBV18
TGCAGTGCTAGGCGGGGGGAGGGTGGCTACACCTTC CSARRGEGGYTF . . TRBJ1-2 TRBV20-1
TGTGCCAGCAGCCGCCGGACAGGGCGGGCAGATACGCAGTATTTT CASSRRTGRADTQYF . TRBD1 TRBJ2-3 TRBV3-1
TGTGCCAGCAGCTTAGCGACGAGTCAGCCCCAGCATTTT CASSLATSQPQHF many . TRBJ1-5 TRBV7-2
TGTGCCAGCAGTTACTCGAAATGGGTGACAGCCCAAGAGACCCAGTACTTC CASSYSKWVTAQETQYF few . TRBJ2-5 TRBV6-5
TGTGCCAGCAGGACAGACAGGGGGGAGACCGGGGAGCTGTTTTTT CASRTDRGETGELFF few TRBD1 TRBJ2-2 TRBV7-2
TGCAGTGCTGCGAGTAACCCCCAAGAGACCCAGTACTTC CSAASNPQETQYF . . TRBJ2-5 TRBV20-1
TGTGCCAGTAGTACCGAGACTAGCGGGAGGGCGACTGAGCAGTTCTTC CASSTETSGRATEQFF . TRBD2 TRBJ2-1 TRBV19
TGTGCCAGCAGCTTGGGCCCGGACAGAAACTATGGCTACACCTTC CASSLGPDRNYGYTF . . TRBJ1-2 TRBV5-5
TGTGCCAGCAGCTGGACAGGGGCCGGGGAGCTGTTTTTT CASSWTGAGELFF . TRBD1 TRBJ2-2 TRBV7-9
TGCAGTGCTGGGGACACCTCCTACAATGAGCAGTTCTTC CSAGDTSYNEQFF . . TRBJ2-1 TRBV20-1
TGCAGTGCTAGAGACCCCTCGAAGGTCTCCTACGAGCAGTACTTC CSARDPSKVSYEQYF . . TRBJ2-7 TRBV20-1
TGTGCCAGCAGCTCGGGGCGGGGGCGCGGAACTGAAGCTTTCTTT CASSSGRGRGTEAFF few . TRBJ1-1 TRBV5-5
TGTGCCAGTAAGGACAGAAGTTCTGGAAACACCATATATTTT CASKDRSSGNTIYF few . TRBJ1-3 TRBV19
TGTGCCAGCAGCTTAGTCCACATCAGGGGGCGGGGTGAAAAACTGTTTTTT CASSLVHIRGRGEKLFF few TRBD1 TRBJ1-4 TRBV7-6
TGTGCCAGCAGTCCTCGCCAGGGGGTGGGCTACGAGCAGTACTTC CASSPRQGVGYEQYF once TRBD1 TRBJ2-7 TRBV6-1
TGCAGTGCTAGAGTGGAGGGGTACGAGCAGTACTTC CSARVEGYEQYF few . TRBJ2-7 TRBV20-1
TGCAGTGCTACATTACCGGGACAGGGGAACACTGAAGCTTTCTTT CSATLPGQGNTEAFF . TRBD1 TRBJ1-1 TRBV20-1
TGTGCCAGCAGTTTAGAAGCGGCAGTCTCCTACAATGAGCAGTTCTTC CASSLEAAVSYNEQFF . . TRBJ2-1 TRBV12-3/TRBV12-4
TGCAGTGCTAGACTAACTAGTGGGGCTGAAGCTTTCTTT CSARLTSGAEAFF . . TRBJ1-1 TRBV20-1
TGTGCCAGTAGTAGCGGGAGGAAGAATGAGCAGTTCTTC CASSSGRKNEQFF . TRBD2 TRBJ2-1 TRBV19
TGTGCCACCAGCAGAGTCGCGGGAGGGCCCTTGAATGAGCAGTTCTTC CATSRVAGGPLNEQFF many TRBD2 TRBJ2-1 TRBV15
TGCAGTGCTAGAGATCTACAGGGCCTCTATGGCTACACCTTC CSARDLQGLYGYTF . . TRBJ1-2 TRBV20-1
TGTGCCAGCAGCTTCCTCCGGGACAGAACCTACAATGAGCAGTTCTTC CASSFLRDRTYNEQFF few TRBD1 TRBJ2-1 TRBV12-3/TRBV12-4
TGTGCCAGCAGCCCGGGACAGGGAGGTTACAATGAGCAGTTCTTC CASSPGQGGYNEQFF many TRBD1 TRBJ2-1 TRBV28
TGTGCCAGCAGCTTGATCGAACAGGGAAGGTACGAGCAGTACTTC CASSLIEQGRYEQYF many . TRBJ2-7 TRBV5-6
TGCGCCAGCAGCGCTCCCGGGACAGGGTCGTATGGCTACACCTTC CASSAPGTGSYGYTF few TRBD1 TRBJ1-2 TRBV5-1
TGTGCCACCAGTGACCCGACAGGGGACTCCCAAAACATTCAGTACTTC CATSDPTGDSQNIQYF many TRBD1 TRBJ2-4 TRBV24-1
TGTGCCAGCAGCTCACCGGGATCCCTAACATACGAGCAGTACTTC CASSSPGSLTYEQYF few . TRBJ2-7 TRBV7-9
TGTGCCAGCAGTTACCATCTGGGGGGCATTGGTACTGAAGCTTTCTTT CASSYHLGGIGTEAFF . . TRBJ1-1 TRBV6-2/TRBV6-3
TGCAGTGCTAGGGAAGGGAGTAGCAATCAGCCCCAGCATTTT CSAREGSSNQPQHF . . TRBJ1-5 TRBV20-1
TGTGCCAGCAGTTCCCCCCAGGGGGGAAACACCGGGGAGCTGTTTTTT CASSSPQGGNTGELFF many . TRBJ2-2 TRBV6-5
TGTGCTACCAGCCAAGGACTCTACGTAAATGAGCAGTTCTTC CATSQGLYVNEQFF . . TRBJ2-1 TRBV24-1
TGTGCCAGCAGGCAGGGACAGTTAAATTCACCCCTCCACTTT CASRQGQLNSPLHF few TRBD1 TRBJ1-6 TRBV12-3/TRBV12-4
TGTGCCACCAGCACCCGGCTTTACAATGAGCAGTTCTTC CATSTRLYNEQFF . . TRBJ2-1 TRBV15
TGTGCCAGCAGTTTGATCGGACAGGGTGGTTCTGAGCAGTTCTTC CASSLIGQGGSEQFF . TRBD1 TRBJ2-1 TRBV27
TGTGCCAGCAGTTACTTCGGTAGCGGGAGGGCCGGAAGGACAGATACGCAGTATTTT CASSYFGSGRAGRTDTQYF few TRBD2 TRBJ2-3 TRBV6-2/TRBV6-3
TGTGCCAGCAGCTTACAGGGGCTGGAACCCTACGAGCAGTACTTC CASSLQGLEPYEQYF few . TRBJ2-7 TRBV7-2
TGCAGTGCTAGGACCGGGCCAGGGGGCGGGGGACAGCCCCAGCATTTT CSARTGPGGGGQPQHF . TRBD1 TRBJ1-5 TRBV20-1
TGTGCCAGCAGTGACCCGGGACAGGTGCACTCCTACGAGCAGTACTTC CASSDPGQVHSYEQYF few TRBD1 TRBJ2-7 TRBV2
TGCGCCAGCAGGGAACCCAGCGGCGATGAGCAGTTCTTC CASREPSGDEQFF . . TRBJ2-1 TRBV5-1
TGCGCCAGCAGCCAAGATGGGGTAGCGGGAGATGGGGAGCTGTTTTTT CASSQDGVAGDGELFF few TRBD2 TRBJ2-2 TRBV4-3
TGTGCCAGCAGCTTAGGAGCGGGGCTTAGCACAGATACGCAGTATTTT CASSLGAGLSTDTQYF few TRBD2 TRBJ2-3 TRBV11-2
TGTGCCAGCTCACTAAAACCTAGCGGGAGCTCCTACAATGAGCAGTTCTTC CASSLKPSGSSYNEQFF few TRBD2 TRBJ2-1 TRBV18
TGTGCCAGCAGTAACAGGGGACCTAACTATGGCTACACCTTC CASSNRGPNYGYTF . TRBD1 TRBJ1-2 TRBV6-2/TRBV6-3